This T cell receptor (beta chain) was recovered during a study of T cell responses to AZD1222 COVID-19 vaccine (dated by TCRdb to about 2021). For the wider study: AZD1222 recipients whose second dose came at about 4 weeks and those whose second dose came at about 12 weeks were combined into one group, since spike-specific TCR depth and breadth did not differ between the two schedules. TCR sequencing was performed for 230 to 250 trial participants, of whom about 200 were given two doses of AZD1222 and approximately 25 were given two doses of MenACWY control vaccine. Trial participants were enrolled by age into subgroups of 18-55, 56-69 and 70-plus years, and roughly 160, 29 and 62 TCR-sequenced participants, respectively, were included in these subgroups.

General conclusions and limits of the study: CD4 TCRs associated with the vaccine covered the entire spike protein, and the dominant responses were in regions 160-218 and 743-854. Only 5 to 7 AZD1222 recipients were SARS-CoV-2 seropositive at baseline, limiting conclusions about previously exposed vaccinees. Because no day 14 peak-response samples were available, the repertoires could be characterized only after the peak T cell response. In the small 56-69-year group, the increase in depth fell short of significance, most likely because of low power. Participants were mostly white British, with more females than males. The authors suggested clonal diversity may have been underestimated. After two AZD1222 doses, both the breadth and the depth of spike-specific TCRs were significantly higher than at day 0 and than in MenACWY recipients. Nearly half of unique spike-specific TCRs reportedly recognized epitopes outside regions mutated in the B.1.351 and B.1.1.7 variants.

The CDR3 regions of human TCRbeta chains were subjected to immunosequencing. The original pipeline was this. TCRs in the repertoires were compared against a reference library of SARS-CoV-2-specific TCRs that had been generated with the MIRA antigen-specificity platform. Breadth meant the fraction of unique TCRs that were SARS-CoV-2-associated, whereas depth meant the fraction of total T cells that were SARS-CoV-2-associated. Using the MIRA data, each spike-specific TCR was mapped to the spike region that the TCR reacts to and placed in a CD4 or CD8 class. Log10-transformed breadth and depth values were compared by one-way ANOVA with Sidak's multiple comparisons tests. This is the immuneACCESS table as TCRdb keeps it, with only in-frame sequences that have V and J called. A part of the clones is gone; compared with another copy, unresolved V genes explain less than half, and the rest is unexplained. The V and J calls and the clone size are those of that table, but D and trimming were determined from the DNA. A total of over 100,000 clones appear in this sample, approximately 88% of them only once. The biggest ten clones account for less than 4% of the sample.

The CDR3 starts with the cysteine, ends with the phenylalanine, and has 15 residues. The retained sequence is limited to the CDR3, 45 bases, with the frame set at the first base. The germline V gene (reference sequence) specifies SGHNT as CDR1 and YYREEE as CDR2. Unmatched junction bases come to 8, with V trimmed by 6 bases and J by 4 bases. Read against the paper, the sample's time point label means: baseline before first vaccination. The vaccinee samples were drawn from two UK trials, COV001 and COV002, one of which was a single-blind randomized controlled phase 2/3 trial testing AZD1222 (ChAdOx1 nCoV-19) in healthy adults. For TCRbeta chain sequencing, PBMC samples were collected from trial participants at day 0 and at day 28 after the second dose. As concerns this clone: Its antigen is currently not known. No much larger clone is present one base from it, and per-base qualities are unavailable.

This clonotype was obtained from an adult in good health. The sample here was peripheral blood, taken on day 0 of AZD1222 vaccination. The chain is assembled from TRBV5-4 and TRBJ2-2, and 8 junctional nucleotides match TRBD1. The CDR3 region: CASNRPGQATGELFF. The sequenced DNA: TGTGCCAGCAACCGACCGGGACAGGCCACCGGGGAGCTGTTTTTT.